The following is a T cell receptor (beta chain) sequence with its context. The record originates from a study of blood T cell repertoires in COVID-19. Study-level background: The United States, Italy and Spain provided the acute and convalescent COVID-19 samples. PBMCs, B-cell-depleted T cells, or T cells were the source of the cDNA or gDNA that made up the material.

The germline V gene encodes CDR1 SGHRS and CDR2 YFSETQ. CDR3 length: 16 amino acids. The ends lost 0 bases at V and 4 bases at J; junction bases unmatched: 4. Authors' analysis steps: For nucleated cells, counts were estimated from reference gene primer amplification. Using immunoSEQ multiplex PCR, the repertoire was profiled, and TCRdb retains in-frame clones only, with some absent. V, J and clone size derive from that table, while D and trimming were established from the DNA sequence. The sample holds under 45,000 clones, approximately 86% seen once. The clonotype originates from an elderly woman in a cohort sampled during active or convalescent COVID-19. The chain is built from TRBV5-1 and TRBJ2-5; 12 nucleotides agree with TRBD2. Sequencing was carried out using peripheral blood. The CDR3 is CASSLVGTSGPETQYF. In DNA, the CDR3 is TGCGCCAGCAGCTTGGTTGGGACTAGCGGGCCAGAGACCCAGTACTTC.